This TCR beta chain is drawn from a study of blood T cell repertoires in COVID-19. Profiled with immunoSEQ multiplex PCR; TCRdb holds only in-frame clones, not every one. The sample yields 150,000 to 200,000 clones, more than 80% seen once. Germline CDR1 is SQVTM and CDR2 is ANQGSEA. This CDR3 comprises 14 residues. V was cut by 7 bases and J by 3 bases, with 18 bases left in between. Source material: PBMCs or T cells enriched from blood (not recorded which). This receptor was taken from a man in his forties or fifties who had recovered from COVID-19. The chain recombines TRBV29-1 with TRBJ2-5, with unresolved D. The CDR3 DNA reads TGCAGCGCGGCAGATACCCGCCCCGAAGAGACCCAGTACTTC. Its protein product is CSAADTRPEETQYF.